This T cell receptor (beta chain) stems from a study of Tregs in tolerant kidney transplant recipients. CD4+CD25+CD127- Tregs, CD4+CD25- non-Tregs, CD4 and CD8 cells were sorted. This clone was detected a few times. Its specificity is unknown. Here immunoSEQ multiplex PCR was the method, and the copy in TCRdb shows in-frame clones only, minus some. Of under 20,000 clones listed, approximately 85% were seen once; the top ten hold roughly 2.5%. Overall study results and limits: Biological reproducibility was not directly addressed in this study.

Trimming pared 8 bases from V and 2 bases from J, leaving 19 bases between. Germline V gives CDR1 SGHVS, CDR2 FNYEAQ. There are 16 residues in the CDR3. Material for sequencing was Tregs from blood. The V and J genes are TRBV7-6 and TRBJ2-1, with D perhaps given as TRBD1 or TRBD2 (5 bases each). This TCR was sampled from a human donor in good health. CDR3 bases: TGTGCCAGCGGCGATACAACGGGACGACCCTACAATGAGCAGTTCTTC. It translates to CASGDTTGRPYNEQFF.